Listed here is a single T cell receptor beta chain. Antigen specificity is unknown. The CDR3 spans 16 residues. Germline V gene lookup returns CDR1 SGHVS and CDR2 FNYEAQ. The V and J ends lost 5 bases and 0 bases, in that order; junction bases with no gene match: 8. TCRdb re-derived calls from the reads in MiXCR, one entry per CDR3 protein. The sample consists of more than 60,000 distinct CDR3 sequences, 49% of them appearing once. These data are taken from a study of type 1 regulatory T cells. Study background: T-allo10 is an in vitro-generated, Tr1-enriched CD4 T cell product specific for alloantigen. General study results and limits: Tr1 cells had a more restricted TCR repertoire than non-Tr1 cells.

This receptor was taken from a human donor in good health. The chain recombines TRBV7-6 with TRBJ2-5, with 8 nucleotides matching TRBD2. Sequenced sample: cultured non-Tr1 T cells, either the whole culture or a sorted T cell fraction (not recorded which). DNA for the CDR3: TGTGCCAGCAGCCGACGCGGGGGGTCGTACCAAGAGACCCAGTACTTC. It yields the protein CASSRRGGSYQETQYF.